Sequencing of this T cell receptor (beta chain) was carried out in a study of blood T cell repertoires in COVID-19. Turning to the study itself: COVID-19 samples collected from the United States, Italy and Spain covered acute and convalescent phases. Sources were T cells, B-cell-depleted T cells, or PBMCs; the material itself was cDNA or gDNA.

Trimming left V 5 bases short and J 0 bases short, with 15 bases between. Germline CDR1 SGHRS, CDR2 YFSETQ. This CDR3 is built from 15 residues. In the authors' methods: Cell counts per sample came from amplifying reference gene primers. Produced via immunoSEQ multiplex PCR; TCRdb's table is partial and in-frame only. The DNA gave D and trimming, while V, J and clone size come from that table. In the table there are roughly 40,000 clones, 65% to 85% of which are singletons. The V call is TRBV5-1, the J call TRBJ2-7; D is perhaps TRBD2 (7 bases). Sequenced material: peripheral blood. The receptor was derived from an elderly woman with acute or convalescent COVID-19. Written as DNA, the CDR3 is TGCGCCAGCAGAGCGGGACAAACTAGCTCCTACGAGCAGTACTTC. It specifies CASRAGQTSSYEQYF. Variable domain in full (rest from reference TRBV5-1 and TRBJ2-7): KAGVTQTPRYLIKTRGQQVTLSCSPISGHRSVSWYQQTPGQGLQFLFEYFSETQRNKGNFPGRFSGRQFSNSRSEMNVSTLELGDSALYLCASRAGQTSSYEQYFGPGTRLTVT.